The 18 T cell receptor beta chains in this list originate from one sample, sequenced in a study of a mutant IDH1 vaccine in newly diagnosed glioma. Some clones are missing from TCRdb's copy, which holds only in-frame ones; the method was immunoSEQ multiplex PCR. The sample records under 40,000 clones, approximately 84% being singletons. Time point reported: week 47, end of study. Mutant IDH1 20-mer peptide, at 300 ug, made up each vaccine dose, with topical imiquimod. Their cognate antigens are unknown. The sequencing used PBMCs, collected from a glioma patient whose treatment included an IDH1 peptide vaccine. These receptors were taken from a man aged 25 to 40 with glioma.

DNA of the CDR3: TGTGCCAGCAGCTTAGATTCAGGGAACGAGCAGTACTTC. Its translation is CASSLDSGNEQYF. V gene TRBV11-2 combines with J gene TRBJ2-7; perhaps TRBD1 as D (5 bases). The CDR3 totals 13 residues. Germline V gene sequence: CDR1 SGHAT, CDR2 FQNNGV. V dropped 0 bases and J dropped 5 bases, with 8 bases sitting between them.

V and J are TRBV19 and TRBJ2-7; 7 positions match TRBD1. The length of the CDR3 is 13 residues. The germline V gene has CDR1 LNHDA and CDR2 SQIVND (reference sequence). J was trimmed by 2 bases and V by 3 bases; bases with no gene match: 1. The CDR3 protein is CASSMDRTYEQYF. The CDR3, as DNA: TGTGCCAGTAGTATGGACAGGACCTACGAGCAGTACTTC.

This clone was picked up a small number of times. The rearrangement links TRBV9 to TRBJ2-3; 8 bases align to TRBD2. CDR3 size: 15 residues. Germline V gene lookup returns CDR1 SGDLS and CDR2 YYNGEE. After removal of 0 bases from V and 3 bases from J, the junction contained 3 bases not matched to a gene. CDR3 loop: CASSVDSGRTDTQYF. CDR3 bases: TGTGCCAGCAGCGTAGACAGCGGGAGAACAGATACGCAGTATTTT.

The chain joins TRBV9 to TRBJ2-3; 10 bases are a match to TRBD2. The length of the CDR3 is 16 residues. The germline V gene encodes CDR1 SGDLS and CDR2 YYNGEE. V shed 3 bases, J shed 2 bases, and the junction held 6 bases outside the gene matches. The CDR3 DNA is TGTGCCAGCAGCGATATAGGGACTAGCGCCACAGATACGCAGTATTTT. It specifies CASSDIGTSATDTQYF.

This chain uses TRBV7-2 with TRBJ2-7; D gene uncertain. Germline CDR1 and CDR2: SGHTA and FQGNSA. Deletions cut 4 bases from V and 1 base from J, with 8 bases between. The CDR3 has 13 residues. CDR3: CASSSDISYEQYF. The DNA for the CDR3 is TGTGCCAGCAGCTCAGACATTTCCTACGAGCAGTACTTC.

This chain connects TRBV9 to TRBJ1-4, with D unresolved. Trimming left V 1 base short and J 5 bases short, with 12 bases between. The CDR3 has 15 residues. Germline loops: CDR1 SGDLS, CDR2 YYNGEE. The CDR3 is CASSVNASPNEKLFF. Written as DNA, the CDR3 is TGTGCCAGCAGCGTAAATGCCTCACCCAATGAAAAACTGTTTTTT. Full variable domain (outside the CDR3, taken from reference TRBV9 and TRBJ1-4): DSGVTQTPKHLITATGQRVTLRCSPRSGDLSVYWYQQSLDQGLQFLIQYYNGEERAKGNILERFSAQQFPDLHSELNLSSLELGDSALYFCASSVNASPNEKLFFGSGTQLSVL.

The V gene is TRBV2, the J gene TRBJ1-5; D possibly corresponds to TRBD1 (6 bases). CDR3 length: 15 amino acids. V lost 6 bases, J lost 0 bases, and 12 bases lay in between. CDR1 is SNHLY and CDR2 is FYNNEI in the germline V gene. CDR3 sequence reads: CASSIGQTSNQPQHF. In nucleotides, the CDR3 is TGTGCCAGCAGCATAGGACAGACTAGCAATCAGCCCCAGCATTTT.

The chain links TRBV10-3 to TRBJ2-2, with D unresolved. The germline V gene has CDR1 ENHRY and CDR2 SYGVKD. Trimming shortened V by 3 bases and J by 7 bases, and 12 bases separated the two germline ends. CDR3 length equals 14 residues. CDR3 in DNA: TGTGCCATCAGTGATATCGACCTGAACGGGGAGCTGTTTTTT. Translation: CAISDIDLNGELFF.

V and J are TRBV7-9 and TRBJ1-4, with D unclear. CDR3 length: 16 residues. CDR1 is SEHNR, CDR2 FQNEAQ, per germline (reference sequence). V lost 1 base to trimming and J lost 4 bases, with 13 bases between them. This CDR3 is CASSLGLGQSNEKLFF. The CDR3 nucleotides read TGTGCCAGCAGCTTAGGTCTGGGTCAGAGTAATGAAAAACTGTTTTTT.

The genes are TRBV28 and TRBJ1-2; TRBD1 is a possible D gene (5 bases). CDR3 length: 16 amino acids. V dropped 7 bases and J dropped 5 bases, with 23 bases sitting between them. Germline assignment: CDR1 MDHEN and CDR2 SYDVKM. The CDR3 DNA reads TGTGCCAGCACAGGGCTTAAGGGACGATCCCTTTATGGCTACACCTTC. This translates into CASTGLKGRSLYGYTF.

The V call is TRBV2, the J call TRBJ2-7, with 7 bases that match TRBD1. Germline assignment: CDR1 SNHLY and CDR2 FYNNEI. V lost 5 bases to trimming and J lost 5 bases; unmatched junction nucleotides: 9. The length of the CDR3 is 14 residues. The CDR3 DNA reads TGTGCCAGCAGTTCCGGGACAGCACCCAACGAGCAGTACTTC. Residues: CASSSGTAPNEQYF.

The chain carries TRBV25-1 and TRBJ2-5, with D maybe TRBD1 (6 bases). Trimming cost V 1 base and J 5 bases, with 11 bases left between them. Germline CDR1 is MGHDK and CDR2 is SYGVNS. The CDR3 is 14 residues long. CDR3 bases: TGTGCCAGCAGTGAATCGACAGGACGCGAGACCCAGTACTTC. It translates to CASSESTGRETQYF.

The chain carries TRBV10-3 and TRBJ2-7, with D hard to call. This CDR3 is 15 amino acids long. Trimming took off 4 bases at V and 2 bases at J, with 15 bases between the two ends. Per germline, CDR1 ENHRY and CDR2 SYGVKD. In nucleotides, the CDR3 is TGTGCCATCAGTGGTGGTATAGGGAAAGCCTACGAGCAGTACTTC. Its translation is CAISGGIGKAYEQYF.

J is TRBJ1-5 and V is TRBV28; D perhaps matches TRBD1 (5 bases). This CDR3 has 15 residues. Trimming took 2 bases from V and 6 from J, leaving 14 bases between them. Germline CDR1 MDHEN, CDR2 SYDVKM. CDR3 sequence reads: CASSLVAQGSQPQHF. CDR3 in DNA: TGTGCCAGCAGTTTAGTTGCGCAGGGCAGTCAGCCCCAGCATTTT.

CDR3 sequence: CASSLGGTHAEQFF. Written as DNA, the CDR3 is TGTGCCAGCAGCTTAGGGGGGACGCACGCTGAGCAGTTCTTC. V and J are TRBV7-9 and TRBJ2-1; D tentatively fits TRBD1 or TRBD2 (5 bases each). CDR3 length equals 14 residues. V lost 1 base and J 9 bases, leaving 13 bases between the germline ends. In germline, CDR1 is SEHNR, CDR2 FQNEAQ (reference sequence).

The V call is TRBV4-3, the J call TRBJ1-1; maybe TRBD1 (6 bases). CDR1 is LGHNA and CDR2 is YSLEER in the germline V gene. The CDR3 spans 14 residues. The V gene lost 1 base and the J gene lost 4 bases, with 10 bases spanning the gap. In DNA, the CDR3 is TGCGCCAGCAGCCAAGGGGGGGCGACCACTGAAGCTTTCTTT. Translating gives CASSQGGATTEAFF.

The rearrangement joins TRBV10-3 to TRBJ2-2, with TRBD1 matching 8 bases. Germline values: CDR1 ENHRY, CDR2 SYGVKD. Trimming cost V 6 bases and J 3 bases; bases outside gene matches: 6. This CDR3 spans 15 amino acids. This CDR3 reads CAIRVSGGDTGELFF. For the CDR3, the DNA is TGTGCCATCAGGGTCTCAGGGGGCGACACCGGGGAGCTGTTTTTT.

This chain joins TRBV6-1 and TRBJ1-2, with D possibly matching TRBD1 (5 bases). The CDR3 consists of 11 residues. Germline assignment: CDR1 MNHNS and CDR2 SASEGT. Trimming removed 2 bases from V and 10 bases from J, with 8 bases in between. The CDR3 DNA is TGTGCCAGCAGTGAATTCAGGGTCTACACCTTC. It is translated as CASSEFRVYTF.